Listed here are 14 T cell receptor beta chains from one sample, sequenced in a study of response to subunit inactivated influenza vaccine. Via MiXCR, TCRdb re-called the RT-PCR reads, giving one row per CDR3 protein. The profile shows under 950,000 distinct CDR3 sequences, about 20% of them singletons. Source: PBMCs from blood, taken roughly 5 days after vaccination. Source of these receptors: a man aged 50 or older who received an inactivated influenza vaccine.

The CDR3 sequence: CASSLGQRRDTQYF. For the CDR3, the DNA is TGTGCCAGCAGCTTAGGACAGCGACGGGATACGCAGTATTTT. The chain has TRBV7-9 and TRBJ2-3; a possible D gene is TRBD1 (5 bases). The CDR3 sequence is 14 residues long. The germline V and J ends were trimmed by 1 base and 6 bases, with 11 bases remaining between them. Germline V gene sequence: CDR1 SEHNR, CDR2 FQNEAQ (reference sequence).

In this sample, this clonotype turned up many times. J is TRBJ2-2 and V is TRBV7-9; the D gene could be TRBD1 or TRBD2 (5 bases each). In germline, CDR1 is SEHNR, CDR2 FQNEAQ (reference sequence). The CDR3 runs 14 residues. V gave up 4 bases and J gave up 4 bases, with 10 bases separating them. The CDR3 sequence is CASSWGRGTGELFF. The CDR3 nucleotides read TGTGCCAGCAGCTGGGGCCGGGGCACCGGGGAGCTGTTTTTT.

The rearrangement links TRBV25-1 to TRBJ2-7; TRBD1 matches at 10 bases. The CDR3 spans 16 residues. The ends lost 3 bases at V and 1 base at J; junction bases unmatched: 6. CDR1 and CDR2 from the germline V gene are MGHDK and SYGVNS. CDR3: CASSDLPGQGSYEQYF. For the CDR3, the DNA is TGTGCCAGCAGTGATTTACCGGGACAGGGGTCCTACGAGCAGTACTTC.

Worth noting for this clonotype: The junction does not match germline at one end; this may be a read error. The chain carries TRBV20-1 and TRBJ2-1, with a tentative D call TRBD1 (5 bases). This CDR3 contains 15 residues. Germline CDR1 is DFQATT and CDR2 is SNEGSKA (reference sequence). This chain's CDR3 is CSARDQGVLVPEQSF. Here the CDR3 DNA reads TGCAGTGCTAGAGATCAGGGCGTTCTAGTTCCGGAGCAGTCCTTC.

This chain uses TRBV4-3 with TRBJ1-1; D gene unclear. This CDR3 has 13 residues. Germline CDR1 LGHNA, CDR2 YSLEER. With 5 bases removed from V and 3 bases from J, the gap between germline ends came to 10 bases. The CDR3 DNA follows: TGCGCCAGCAGCACCCGTGGGGACACTGAAGCTTTCTTT. Protein product: CASSTRGDTEAFF.

A few counts support this clonotype. This rearrangement joins TRBV7-9 to TRBJ1-2; 7 bases map to TRBD1. The germline CDR1 and CDR2 sequences are SEHNR and FQNEAQ (reference sequence). The CDR3 is 14 amino acids. V shed 0 bases and J 3 bases; nucleotides not matched to a gene: 1. Here the CDR3 reads CASSLAGQYYGYTF. CDR3 nucleotides: TGTGCCAGCAGCTTAGCGGGACAGTACTATGGCTACACCTTC.

This CDR3 is CSARMLLAGVGNEQFF. The CDR3 bases are TGCAGTGCTAGAATGTTACTAGCGGGAGTGGGTAATGAGCAGTTCTTC. The J gene is TRBJ2-1, the V gene TRBV20-1, with 11 bases matching TRBD2. Trimming removed 2 bases from V and 7 bases from J; junction bases left unmatched: 10. The CDR3 runs to 16 residues. Germline CDR1 DFQATT, CDR2 SNEGSKA (reference sequence).

This clonotype was counted only a few times. The rearrangement links TRBV6-2 or TRBV6-3 to TRBJ2-7, with D perhaps matching TRBD2 (5 bases). The CDR3 spans 13 residues. Germline V gives CDR1 MNHEY, CDR2 SVGEGT. V was clipped by 6 bases and J by 5 bases, with 14 bases between them. CDR3: CASRFGRIDEQYF. CDR3 coding DNA: TGTGCCAGCAGGTTTGGGAGAATCGACGAGCAGTACTTC.

The chain employs TRBV29-1 and TRBJ2-1, with unresolved D. V lost 6 bases and J 4 bases, leaving 13 bases between the germline ends. The CDR3 spans 13 residues. Germline assignment: CDR1 SQVTM and CDR2 ANQGSEA. The CDR3 spells CSVRASAYNEQFF. CDR3 sequence (DNA): TGCAGCGTACGGGCATCCGCGTACAATGAGCAGTTCTTC.

This chain links TRBV4-1 with TRBJ2-7; TRBD1 agrees at 9 bases. Germline trimming cut 4 bases from V and 6 bases from J; bases unmatched to any gene: 16. Per the germline V gene, CDR1 is MGHRA and CDR2 is YSYEKL. The CDR3 is made up of 17 amino acids. CDR3 DNA sequence: TGCGCCAGCAGCCTTACGAGTTTCCTGACAGGGGGAGGCGAGCAGTACTTC. It yields the protein CASSLTSFLTGGGEQYF.

This clonotype was seen a handful of times. This sequence joins TRBV11-2 and TRBJ2-3, with D perhaps matching TRBD2 (6 bases). CDR1 is SGHAT and CDR2 is FQNNGV in the germline V gene. The V end was cut by 5 bases, the J end by 0 bases, with 12 bases between. This CDR3 spans 15 amino acids. The CDR3 spells CASSAGLASTDTQYF. The CDR3 nucleotides are TGTGCCAGCAGCGCGGGACTCGCTAGCACAGATACGCAGTATTTT.

This clonotype appeared a few times. The chain employs TRBV11-2 and TRBJ2-7; 10 nucleotides line up with TRBD1. Unmatched junction bases numbered 6, after V lost 0 bases and J lost 7 bases. Germline V gene sequence: CDR1 SGHAT, CDR2 FQNNGV. The CDR3 has 15 amino acids. This CDR3 reads CASSLDRGTGEEQYF. Written as DNA, the CDR3 is TGTGCCAGCAGCTTAGATCGAGGGACAGGGGAGGAGCAGTACTTC. The variable domain in full, completed from reference TRBV11-2 and TRBJ2-7, reads EAGVAQSPRYKIIEKRQSVAFWCNPISGHATLYWYQQILGQGPKLLIQFQNNGVVDDSQLPKDRFSAERLKGVDSTLKIQPAKLEDSAVYLCASSLDRGTGEEQYFGPGTRLTVT.

In its sample, this clonotype was seen a few times. The rearrangement joins TRBV9 to TRBJ2-3, with a weak D call TRBD2 (5 bases). There are 16 residues in the CDR3. V was shortened by 0 bases and J by 0 bases, with 11 bases between the two germline ends. Germline-derived CDR1 and CDR2 are SGDLS and YYNGEE. CDR3 sequence: CASSVGSRTSTDTQYF. CDR3 coding DNA: TGTGCCAGCAGCGTAGGCTCGCGGACTAGCACAGATACGCAGTATTTT.

J is TRBJ1-6 and V is TRBV12-3 or TRBV12-4, with a weak D call TRBD1 (5 bases). V was trimmed by 3 bases and J by 7 bases, leaving 10 bases between them. This CDR3 comprises 14 residues. CDR3 DNA: TGTGCCAGCAGTTTGTTCAGGGCAAATTCACCCCTCCACTTT. This encodes CASSLFRANSPLHF.